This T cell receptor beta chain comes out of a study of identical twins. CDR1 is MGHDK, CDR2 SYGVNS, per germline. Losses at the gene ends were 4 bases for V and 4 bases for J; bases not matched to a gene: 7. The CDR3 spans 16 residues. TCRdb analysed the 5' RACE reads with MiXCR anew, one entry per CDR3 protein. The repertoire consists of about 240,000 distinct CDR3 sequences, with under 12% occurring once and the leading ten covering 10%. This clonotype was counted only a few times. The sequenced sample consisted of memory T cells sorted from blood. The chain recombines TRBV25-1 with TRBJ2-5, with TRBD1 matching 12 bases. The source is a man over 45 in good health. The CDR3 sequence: CASSGGTGGGGETQYF. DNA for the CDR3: TGTGCCAGCAGTGGGGGGACAGGGGGCGGAGGAGAGACCCAGTACTTC.